The entry below gives a single T cell receptor beta chain sequence along with its context. Its target antigen remains unknown. Per-nucleotide qualities are absent, and no much larger clonotype sits a single base away. The data belong to a study of blood T cell repertoires in COVID-19 (dated by TCRdb to between 2020 and 2021). About the investigation overall: Samples from collaborators originated in the United States, Italy and Spain and spanned both the acute and convalescent phases of COVID-19. Sample metadata almost always included a de-identified subject ID, COVID-19 status, age in years and sex. The prospective study material was composed of cDNA or gDNA derived from T cells, B-cell-depleted T cells, or PBMCs. Where available, HLA class I and class II types were taken from metadata supplied by the sample provider and were not determined by assay-based typing. A freely available public database, intended as a resource for researchers studying the immune response to SARS-CoV-2, is where the repertoires were released. The dataset comprised deeply sampled blood TCRbeta repertoires from subjects exposed to, actively infected with, or recovered from COVID-19. Samples came from the ongoing ImmuneRACE study (first 160 participants) plus 1,254 subjects from 6 global collaborators.

TCRbeta CDR3 regions were amplified from genomic DNA using the immunoSEQ Assay, a bias-controlled multiplex PCR. Per the original workflow: Within the assay, amplification of reference gene primers was used to estimate how many nucleated cells each sample contained. Sequence reads were collapsed and filtered to measure the absolute abundance of every unique TCRbeta CDR3 rearrangement. For each sample, productive Simpson clonality was calculated as the square root of Simpson's diversity index over productive rearrangements. TCRdb retrieved this table from immuneACCESS and kept in-frame rearrangements only. Not all clones are present; in checked studies, unresolved V genes account for under half, and no reason is known for the remainder. V, J and clone size are taken as reported in that table, and D and trimming were inferred from the DNA itself. The sample data list approximately 140,000 clones, and roughly four fifths of these were observed just once. Around a tenth of the sample belongs to the ten largest clones.

The investigation overall reported the following: The quantity of clinical and demographic metadata differed by source and by participant and was supplied without curation.

V and J lose 6 bases and 3 bases, and a span of 8 bases separates them. Measured from the cysteine to the phenylalanine, the CDR3 is 13 residues long. The DNA shown is the 39-base CDR3, in frame from base 1. Looking up the germline V gene yields CDR1 SGHDN and CDR2 FVKESK. The collaborating institutions used their own protocols to collect whole blood in K2EDTA tubes. For TCRbeta analysis, collaborator samples were shipped as frozen whole blood, as isolated PBMCs, or as DNA extracted from either sample type. The receptor comes from a man in his forties with active or convalescent COVID-19. Sequencing was performed on peripheral blood. The rearranged segments are TRBV14 and TRBJ1-4, with TRBD1 tentatively as D gene (5 bases match). At the DNA level, the sequence is TGTGCCAGCAGACAGGATCCTAATGAAAAACTGTTTTTT. Its translation is CASRQDPNEKLFF.